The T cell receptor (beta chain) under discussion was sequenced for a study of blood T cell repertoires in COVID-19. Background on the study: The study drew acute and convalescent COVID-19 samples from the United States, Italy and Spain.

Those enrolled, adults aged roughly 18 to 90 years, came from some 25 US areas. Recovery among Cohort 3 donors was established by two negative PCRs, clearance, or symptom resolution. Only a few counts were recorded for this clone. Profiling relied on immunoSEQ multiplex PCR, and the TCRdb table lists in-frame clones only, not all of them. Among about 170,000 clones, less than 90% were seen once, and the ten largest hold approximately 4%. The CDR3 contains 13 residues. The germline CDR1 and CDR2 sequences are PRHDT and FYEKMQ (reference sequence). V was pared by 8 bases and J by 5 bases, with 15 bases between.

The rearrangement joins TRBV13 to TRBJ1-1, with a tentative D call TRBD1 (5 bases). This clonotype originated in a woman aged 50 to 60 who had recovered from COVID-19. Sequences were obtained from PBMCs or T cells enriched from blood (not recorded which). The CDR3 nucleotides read TGTGCCAGCCCCAGTGGGGCGCGGACTGAAGCTTTCTTT. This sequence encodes CASPSGARTEAFF.